This is a list of T cell receptor beta chains from one sample in a study of control samples from healthy donors and cancer patients. TCRdb's copy holds only in-frame clones and misses some; the assay was immunoSEQ multiplex PCR. This sample has approximately 94,000 clones, with around 86% found just once. Sequences were obtained from blood. The receptor source for this set is a woman between 45 and 60 years old in good health. The CDR3 runs from the conserved cysteine through the conserved F or W. A D gene is named only where the DNA matches it firmly. Some rows mark clone size as missing; the rest say once, few, many or name a class of expanded clone.

>TRBV14|TRBJ2-5|NA|NA
TGTGCCAGCAGCCAAGATTCATTGGGCAGAAGGTACCAAGAGACCCAGTACTTC
CASSQDSLGRRYQETQYF
>TRBV20-1|TRBJ2-7|NA|NA
TGCAGTGCTAGAGATGGGCAGAGGCAGTACTTC
CSARDGQRQYF
>TRBV4-3|TRBJ1-1|NA|NA
TGCGCCAGCAGCCAAGACGGGGTGAACACTGAAGCTTTCTTT
CASSQDGVNTEAFF
>TRBV18|TRBJ2-2|few|NA
TGTGCCAGCTCACCAACAACGACCGGGGAGCTGTTTTTT
CASSPTTTGELFF
>TRBV7-6|TRBJ2-3|NA|TRBD2
TGTGCCAGCAGCAGATTAGCGGGAGAGTCAGTGAATACGCAGTATTTT
CASSRLAGESVNTQYF
>TRBV6-5|TRBJ2-1|NA|NA
TGTGCCAGCAGTTCGCGAAACAATGAGCAGTTCTTC
CASSSRNNEQFF
>TRBV3-1/TRBV3-2|TRBJ2-7|once|NA
TGTGCCAGCAGCCAAGGAACAGGGCACTCCTACGAGCAGTACTTC
CASSQGTGHSYEQYF
>TRBV7-2|TRBJ2-5|NA|TRBD2
TGTGCCAGCAGCTTAGAGGGGACTAGCGGTGAGACCCAGTACTTC
CASSLEGTSGETQYF
>TRBV5-5|TRBJ1-4|NA|NA
TGTGCCAGCAGGCATTGGGGACCCATTACATCGGAAAAACTGTTTTTT
CASRHWGPITSEKLFF
>TRBV6-5|TRBJ1-2|NA|TRBD1
TGTGCCAGCACAGGACAGGGGGATCGGTACACCTTC
CASTGQGDRYTF
>TRBV15|TRBJ2-6|few|TRBD1
TGTGCCACCAGCGGGTTCGGGGACAGGGACTTCTCTGGGGCCAACGTCCTGACTTTC
CATSGFGDRDFSGANVLTF
>TRBV29-1|TRBJ2-2|NA|NA
TGCAGCGGTACCGTCGCGGGGAACACCGGGGAGCTGTTTTTT
CSGTVAGNTGELFF
>TRBV19|TRBJ1-4|NA|NA
TGTGCCAGCAGAAATGAAAAACTGTTTTTT
CASRNEKLFF
>TRBV29-1|TRBJ1-1|NA|NA
TGCAGCGGAGAGGAGTCGAAAGGCACTGAAGCTTTCTTT
CSGEESKGTEAFF
>TRBV7-2|TRBJ2-7|NA|NA
TGTGCCAGCAGCTTAGACGAGAGCTCCTACGAGCAGTACTTC
CASSLDESSYEQYF
>TRBV11-2|TRBJ2-7|NA|NA
TGTGCCAGCAGCTCCCGAGGTAGTAGCGGCTCCTACGAGCAGTACTTC
CASSSRGSSGSYEQYF
>TRBV7-2|TRBJ2-1|once|NA
TGTGCCAGCAGCTTAGCAGTGGGAGGCTCCTACAATGAGCAGTTCTTC
CASSLAVGGSYNEQFF